This T cell receptor (beta chain) originates from a study of neurological immune-mediated disorders (dated by TCRdb to about 2019). Background for the entire study: Peripheral blood TCR-beta repertoires from patients with HTLV-I-associated myelopathy (HAM/TSP), patients with multiple sclerosis, and healthy controls were compared in the study using UMI-based sequencing. Alongside PBMC samples, the set of 80 to 130 TCR-beta libraries contained longitudinal samples, technical triplicates, and paired CD4+ and CD8+ T-cell subsets that had been sorted. The cohort included 68 subjects: roughly 15 with HAM/TSP, approximately 35 with multiple sclerosis, and 20 or so healthy controls.

For sorted-subset TCR libraries, some 950,000 sorted CD4+ or CD8+ T cells were used. Peripheral blood was subjected to Ficoll-Hypaque density gradient centrifugation to isolate PBMCs, which were then cryopreserved in liquid nitrogen. Paired sorted CD4+ and CD8+ subsets came from healthy controls, HAM/TSP patients and MS patients. The paper as a whole reports these results and caveats: No identical CDR3 amino acid sequences were found to be shared among expanded clones across subjects, suggesting that TCR-beta repertoires were private in all groups. TCR clonal expansion was greatest in HAM/TSP patients and smallest in MS patients, who ranked below even healthy controls.

CDR1 and CDR2 are drawn from the germline V gene (reference sequence): DFQATT, SNEGSKA. V sheds 2 bases and J sheds 1 base, leaving 5 bases between their ends. The CDR3 measures 13 amino acids from cysteine to phenylalanine. Here the CDR3 DNA is all that survives: 39 bases in frame from base 1. cDNA synthesis used template-switch 5'RACE with a primer carrying a 10-nucleotide random unique molecular identifier tagging each TCR transcript. Each sequencing run produced over 160 million TCR-beta sequences covering 15-18 subjects. The RNeasy kit was used to extract total RNA. TCR-beta VDJ regions were amplified with primers for the TCR constant region and the 5'RACE anchor, using the KAPA Real-time Library Amplification kit. Sample indexes and Illumina adaptors were added in a first PCR, and a second PCR then increased library yield. After purification with Ampure beads, the TCR product of roughly 650 bp was size-selected on a 2% E-gel SizeSelection system. Before pooling, library quality was assessed on a Bioanalyzer, concentration was determined with Qubit, and library quantification was performed with the Kapa Library Quantification kit. An Illumina HiSeq 2500 sequenced the libraries paired-end 2 x 150 bp. To increase sequence diversity, about 25-31% phiX was spiked into each library pool. The study's own analysis went as follows. Quality-filtered reads were processed with the UMI-based MiGEC pipeline, which removed over 80% of raw TCR sequences during error correction. IMGT germline references were used for alignment of VDJ genes, and clonotypes were defined by a unique CDR3 amino acid sequence together with V-J genes. VDJtools evaluated clonal expansion, Shannon diversity and CDR3 relatedness (CalcPairwiseDistances, ClusterSamples); CLCbio workbench built phylogenetic trees. Using coefficient-of-variation modelling across technical triplicates, the study counted a clone as expanded if it had at least 8 unique UMIs. TCRdb trimmed public reads at Q25 via fastp, called clones via MiXCR and kept in-frame beta chains. Each CDR3 protein gets just one entry, which takes the most common genes and DNA from the rows behind it. The V and J calls, along with clone size, are taken from TCRdb and not from the paper's own processing. For this sample the table gives some 35,000 distinct CDR3 sequences, of which around 10% were detected only once. Clones ranked in the top ten supply about 3.9% of the sample.

This clonotype was seen ten or more times. Its antigen remains undetermined. Base qualities are not recorded, but no much larger clone differs from it by a single base. The chain joins TRBV20-1 to TRBJ1-4, with the D gene too uncertain to name. The clonotype comes from a woman aged 25 to 39 with HTLV-1-associated myelopathy (HAM/TSP). The sample taken for sequencing was CD4+ T cells from blood. The CDR3 here reads CSARTGTNEKLFF. The nucleotides read TGCAGTGCTAGAACGGGAACTAATGAAAAACTGTTTTTT.